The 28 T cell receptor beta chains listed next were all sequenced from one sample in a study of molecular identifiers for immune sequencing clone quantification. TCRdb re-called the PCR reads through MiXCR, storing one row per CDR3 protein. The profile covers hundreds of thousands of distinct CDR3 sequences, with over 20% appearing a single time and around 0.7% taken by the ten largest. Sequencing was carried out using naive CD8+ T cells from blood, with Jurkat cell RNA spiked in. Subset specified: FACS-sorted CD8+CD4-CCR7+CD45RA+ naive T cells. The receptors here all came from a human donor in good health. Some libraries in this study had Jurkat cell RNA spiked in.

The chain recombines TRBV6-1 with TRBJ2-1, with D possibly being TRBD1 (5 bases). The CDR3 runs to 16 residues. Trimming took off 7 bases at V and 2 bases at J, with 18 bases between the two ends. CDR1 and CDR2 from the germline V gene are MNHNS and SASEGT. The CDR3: CASIESDSRPYNEQFF. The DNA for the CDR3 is TGTGCCAGCATCGAGTCCGACAGCAGGCCCTACAATGAGCAGTTCTTC.

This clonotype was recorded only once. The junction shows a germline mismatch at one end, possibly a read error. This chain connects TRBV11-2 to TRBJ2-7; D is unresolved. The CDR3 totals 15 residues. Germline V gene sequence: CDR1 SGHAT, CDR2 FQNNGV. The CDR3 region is CTSSPVPQRSYEQYF. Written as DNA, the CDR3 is TGTACCAGCAGCCCAGTCCCGCAGCGTTCCTACGAGCAGTACTTC.

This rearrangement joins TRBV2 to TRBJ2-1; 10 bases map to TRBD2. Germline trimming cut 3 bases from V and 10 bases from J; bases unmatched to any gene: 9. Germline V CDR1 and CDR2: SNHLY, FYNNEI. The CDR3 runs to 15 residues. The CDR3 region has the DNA TGTGCCAGCAGTGACGGGCTAGCGGGGGCTCTGGAGCAGTTCTTC. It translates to CASSDGLAGALEQFF.

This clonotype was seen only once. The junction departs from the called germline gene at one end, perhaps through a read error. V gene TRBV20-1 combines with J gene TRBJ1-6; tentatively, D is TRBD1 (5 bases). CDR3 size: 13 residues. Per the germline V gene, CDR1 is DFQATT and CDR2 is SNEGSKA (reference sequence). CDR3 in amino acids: CRALGPGHSPLPF. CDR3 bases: TGCCGTGCCCTAGGGCCGGGGCATTCCCCCCTCCCCTTT.

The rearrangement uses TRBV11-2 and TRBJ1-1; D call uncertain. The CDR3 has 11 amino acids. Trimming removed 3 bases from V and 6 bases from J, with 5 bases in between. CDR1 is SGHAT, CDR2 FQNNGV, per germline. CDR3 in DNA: TGTGCCAGCAGCTTCATAGCTGAAGCTTTCTTT. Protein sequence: CASSFIAEAFF. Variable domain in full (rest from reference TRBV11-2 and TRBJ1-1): EAGVAQSPRYKIIEKRQSVAFWCNPISGHATLYWYQQILGQGPKLLIQFQNNGVVDDSQLPKDRFSAERLKGVDSTLKIQPAKLEDSAVYLCASSFIAEAFFGQGTRLTVV.

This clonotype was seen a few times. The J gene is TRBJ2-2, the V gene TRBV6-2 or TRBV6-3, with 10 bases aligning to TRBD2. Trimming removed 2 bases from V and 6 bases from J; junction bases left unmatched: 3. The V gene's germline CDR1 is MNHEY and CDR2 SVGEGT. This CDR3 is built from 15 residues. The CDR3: CASSYLAGVSGELFF. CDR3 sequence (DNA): TGTGCCAGCAGTTACCTAGCGGGAGTTTCCGGGGAGCTGTTTTTT.

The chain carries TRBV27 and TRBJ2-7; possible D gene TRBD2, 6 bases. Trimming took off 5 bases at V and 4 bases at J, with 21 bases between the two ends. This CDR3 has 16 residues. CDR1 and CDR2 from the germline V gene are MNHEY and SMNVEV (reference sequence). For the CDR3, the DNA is TGTGCCAGCAGTCCCAGCGTAGGAGCAGGGAGGTACGAGCAGTACTTC. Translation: CASSPSVGAGRYEQYF.

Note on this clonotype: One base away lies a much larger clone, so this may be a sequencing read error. The CDR3 is CASTIRDGGNTGELFF. In DNA, the CDR3 is TGTGCCAGCACCATACGGGACGGGGGGAACACCGGGGAGCTGTTTTTT. The V and J genes are TRBV7-9 and TRBJ2-2; D is perhaps TRBD2 (6 bases). The CDR3 extends over 16 amino acids. Germline-derived CDR1 and CDR2 are SEHNR and FQNEAQ (reference sequence). V lost 7 bases and J 1 base, leaving 16 bases between the germline ends. Based on the CDR3 plus reference TRBV7-9 and TRBJ2-2, the full variable domain is DTGVSQNPRHKITKRGQNVTFRCDPISEHNRLYWYRQTLGQGPEFLTYFQNEAQLEKSRLLSDRFSAERPKGSFSTLEIQRTEQGDSAMYLCASTIRDGGNTGELFFGEGSRLTVL.

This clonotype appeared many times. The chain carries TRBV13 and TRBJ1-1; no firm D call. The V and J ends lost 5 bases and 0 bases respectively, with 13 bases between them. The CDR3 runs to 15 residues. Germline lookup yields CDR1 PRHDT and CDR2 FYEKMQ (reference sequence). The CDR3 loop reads CASSPFGTMNTEAFF. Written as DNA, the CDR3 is TGTGCCAGCAGCCCATTTGGTACCATGAACACTGAAGCTTTCTTT.

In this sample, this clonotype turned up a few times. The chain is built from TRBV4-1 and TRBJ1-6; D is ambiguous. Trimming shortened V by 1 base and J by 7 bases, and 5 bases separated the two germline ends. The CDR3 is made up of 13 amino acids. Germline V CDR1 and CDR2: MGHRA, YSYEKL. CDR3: CASSQGVNSPLHF. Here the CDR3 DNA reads TGCGCCAGCAGCCAAGGAGTAAATTCACCCCTCCACTTT.

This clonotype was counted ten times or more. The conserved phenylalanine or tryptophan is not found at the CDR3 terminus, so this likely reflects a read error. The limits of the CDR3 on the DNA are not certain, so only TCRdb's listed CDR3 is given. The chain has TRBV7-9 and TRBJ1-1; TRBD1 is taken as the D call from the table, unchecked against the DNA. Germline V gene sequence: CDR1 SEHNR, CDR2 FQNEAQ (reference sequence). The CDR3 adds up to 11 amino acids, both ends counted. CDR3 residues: CASSLGSGDIG.

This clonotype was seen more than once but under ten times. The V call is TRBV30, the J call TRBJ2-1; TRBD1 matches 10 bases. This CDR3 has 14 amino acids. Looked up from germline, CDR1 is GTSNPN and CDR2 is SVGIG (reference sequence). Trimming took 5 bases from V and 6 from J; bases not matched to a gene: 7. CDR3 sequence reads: CAWESGQGSNEQFF. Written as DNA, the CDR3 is TGTGCCTGGGAGTCGGGACAGGGGTCCAATGAGCAGTTCTTC.

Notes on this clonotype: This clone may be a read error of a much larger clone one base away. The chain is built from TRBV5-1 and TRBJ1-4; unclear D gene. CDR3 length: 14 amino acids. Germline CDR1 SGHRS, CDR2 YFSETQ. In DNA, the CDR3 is TGCGCCAGCAGCTCTTTTGCAACTAATGAAAAACTGTATTTT. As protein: CASSSFATNEKLYF.

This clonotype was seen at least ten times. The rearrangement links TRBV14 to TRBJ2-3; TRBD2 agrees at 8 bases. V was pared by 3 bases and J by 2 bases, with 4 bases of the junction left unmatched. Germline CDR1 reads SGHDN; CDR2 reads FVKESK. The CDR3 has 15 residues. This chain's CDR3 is CASSHGSGTTDTQYF. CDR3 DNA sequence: TGTGCCAGCAGCCACGGTAGCGGGACCACAGATACGCAGTATTTT.

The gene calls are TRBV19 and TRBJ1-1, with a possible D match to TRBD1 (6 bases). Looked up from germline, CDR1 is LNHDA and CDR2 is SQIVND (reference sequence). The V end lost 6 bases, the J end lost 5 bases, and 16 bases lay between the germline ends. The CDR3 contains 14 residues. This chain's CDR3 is CASSQRGAWTEAFF. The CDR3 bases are TGTGCCAGTAGCCAACGGGGGGCATGGACTGAAGCTTTCTTT.

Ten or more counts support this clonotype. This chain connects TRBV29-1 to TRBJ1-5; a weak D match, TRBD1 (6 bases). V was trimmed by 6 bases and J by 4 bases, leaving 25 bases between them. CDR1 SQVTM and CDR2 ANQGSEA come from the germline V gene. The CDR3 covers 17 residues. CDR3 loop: CSVAQVVSRDKNQPQHF. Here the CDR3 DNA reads TGCAGCGTCGCCCAGGTCGTGAGCCGGGACAAAAATCAGCCCCAGCATTTT.

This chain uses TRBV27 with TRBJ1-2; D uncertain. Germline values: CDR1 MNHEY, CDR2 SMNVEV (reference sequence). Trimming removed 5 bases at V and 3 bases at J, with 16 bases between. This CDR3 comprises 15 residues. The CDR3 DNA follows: TGTGCCAGCAGTCCCTCGTACGGGCAGGACTATGGCTACACCTTC. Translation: CASSPSYGQDYGYTF.

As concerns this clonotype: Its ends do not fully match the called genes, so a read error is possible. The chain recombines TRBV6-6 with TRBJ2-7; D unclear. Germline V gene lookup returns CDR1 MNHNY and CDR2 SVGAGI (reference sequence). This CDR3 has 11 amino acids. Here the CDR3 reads CASSSTYEEYF. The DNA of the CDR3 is TGTGCCAGCAGTTCCACCTACGAGGAGTACTTC.

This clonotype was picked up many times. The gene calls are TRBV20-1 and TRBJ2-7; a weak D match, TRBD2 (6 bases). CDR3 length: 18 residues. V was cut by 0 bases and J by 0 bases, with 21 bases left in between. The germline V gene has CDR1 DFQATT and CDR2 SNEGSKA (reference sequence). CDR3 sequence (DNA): TGCAGTGCTAGAGAAGTACTAAGGATGGCTAGCGACTCCTACGAGCAGTACTTC. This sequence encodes CSAREVLRMASDSYEQYF.

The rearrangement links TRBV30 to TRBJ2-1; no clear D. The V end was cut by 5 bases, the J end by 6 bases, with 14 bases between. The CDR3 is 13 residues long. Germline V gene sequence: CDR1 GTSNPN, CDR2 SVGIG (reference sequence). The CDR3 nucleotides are TGTGCCTGGGACCAGGCCCACGTCAATGAGCAGTTCTTC. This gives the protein CAWDQAHVNEQFF.

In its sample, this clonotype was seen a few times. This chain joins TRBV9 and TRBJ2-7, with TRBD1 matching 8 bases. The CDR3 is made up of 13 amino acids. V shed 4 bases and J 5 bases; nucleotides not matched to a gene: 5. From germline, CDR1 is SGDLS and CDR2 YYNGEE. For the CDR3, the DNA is TGTGCCAGCAGCCCAGGACAGGGCGACGAGCAGTACTTC. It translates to CASSPGQGDEQYF. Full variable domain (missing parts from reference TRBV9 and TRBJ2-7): DSGVTQTPKHLITATGQRVTLRCSPRSGDLSVYWYQQSLDQGLQFLIQYYNGEERAKGNILERFSAQQFPDLHSELNLSSLELGDSALYFCASSPGQGDEQYFGPGTRLTVT.

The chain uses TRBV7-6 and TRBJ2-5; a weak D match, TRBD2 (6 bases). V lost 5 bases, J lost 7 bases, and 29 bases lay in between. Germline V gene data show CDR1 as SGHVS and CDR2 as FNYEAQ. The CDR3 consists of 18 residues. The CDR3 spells CASSLNILAREETGTQYF. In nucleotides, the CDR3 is TGTGCCAGCAGCCTAAACATCCTCGCCAGGGAGGAAACGGGGACCCAGTACTTC.

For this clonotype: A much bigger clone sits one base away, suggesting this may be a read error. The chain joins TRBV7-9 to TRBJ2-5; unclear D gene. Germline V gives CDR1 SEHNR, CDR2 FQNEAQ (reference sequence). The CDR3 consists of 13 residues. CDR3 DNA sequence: TGTGCCAGCAGCCTAGGTTCCCAAGAGGCCCAGTACTTC. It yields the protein CASSLGSQEAQYF.

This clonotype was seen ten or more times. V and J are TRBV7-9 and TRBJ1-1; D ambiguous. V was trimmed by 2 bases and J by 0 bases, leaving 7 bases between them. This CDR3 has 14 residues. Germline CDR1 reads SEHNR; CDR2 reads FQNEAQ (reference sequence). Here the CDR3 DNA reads TGTGCCAGCAGCTTAACGCTCATGAACACTGAAGCTTTCTTT. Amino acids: CASSLTLMNTEAFF.

Here the CDR3 reads CASAARGRAGANVLTF. The CDR3, as DNA: TGTGCCAGCGCGGCCAGGGGGCGAGCTGGGGCCAACGTCCTGACTTTC. The rearrangement links TRBV27 to TRBJ2-6, with TRBD1 matching 8 bases. V was clipped by 8 bases and J by 2 bases; unmatched bases: 8. This CDR3 comprises 16 residues. Germline V CDR1 and CDR2: MNHEY, SMNVEV (reference sequence).

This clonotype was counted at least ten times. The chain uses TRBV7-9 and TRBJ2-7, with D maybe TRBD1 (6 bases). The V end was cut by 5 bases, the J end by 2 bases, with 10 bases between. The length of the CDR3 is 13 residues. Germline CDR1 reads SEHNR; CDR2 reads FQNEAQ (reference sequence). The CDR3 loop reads CASSIGTTYEQYF. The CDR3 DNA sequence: TGTGCCAGCAGCATTGGGACAACCTACGAGCAGTACTTC.

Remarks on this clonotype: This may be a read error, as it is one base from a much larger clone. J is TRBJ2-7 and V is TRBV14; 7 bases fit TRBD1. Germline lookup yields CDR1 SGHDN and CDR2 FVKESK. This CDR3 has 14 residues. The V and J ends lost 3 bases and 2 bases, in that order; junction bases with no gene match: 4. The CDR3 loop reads CASSHRGHTYEQYF. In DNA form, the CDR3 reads TGTGCCAGCAGCCATAGGGGGCACACCTACGAGCAGTACTTC.

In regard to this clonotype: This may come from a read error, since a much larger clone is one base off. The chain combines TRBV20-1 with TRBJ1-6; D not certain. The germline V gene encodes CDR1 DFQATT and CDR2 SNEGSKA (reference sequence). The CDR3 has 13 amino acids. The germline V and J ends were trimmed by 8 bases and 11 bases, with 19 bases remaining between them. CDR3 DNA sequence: TGCAGTCCGTCTATTGCCCCGACTACACCCCTCCACTTT. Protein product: CSPSIAPTTPLHF.